Below, 32 T cell receptor beta chains from the same sample are listed, as sequenced in a study of blood T cell repertoires in COVID-19. This table comes from immunoSEQ multiplex PCR, and its TCRdb copy is limited to in-frame clones, with some not included. Counted here are some 340,000 clones, more than 90% occurring once; the ten biggest clones make up approximately 4.1%. Sequenced input: PBMCs or T cells enriched from blood (not recorded which). The receptors were gathered from a woman aged 25 to 39 who had been exposed to COVID-19.

This sequence joins TRBV4-2 and TRBJ1-6; 7 bases map to TRBD1. This CDR3 is built from 15 residues. Germline V gene lookup returns CDR1 LGHNA and CDR2 YNFKEQ. V was pared by 0 bases and J by 9 bases, with 5 bases of the junction left unmatched. Written as DNA, the CDR3 is TGTGCCAGCAGCCAAGATAAAGGGGGCGGTTCACCCCTCCACTTT. This sequence encodes CASSQDKGGGSPLHF.

The V call is TRBV5-6, the J call TRBJ2-5; a weak D match, TRBD2 (6 bases). V dropped 2 bases and J dropped 4 bases, with 9 bases sitting between them. The CDR3 contains 13 residues. The germline CDR1 and CDR2 sequences are SGHDT and YYEEEE. CDR3 region: CASSFIGRETQYF. The CDR3 bases are TGTGCCAGCAGCTTTATCGGGAGAGAGACCCAGTACTTC.

The rearrangement uses TRBV7-9 and TRBJ2-1; 10 positions agree with TRBD1. The CDR3 runs to 16 residues. The trim removed 5 bases at V and 8 bases at J, leaving 12 bases unmatched. Germline loops: CDR1 SEHNR, CDR2 FQNEAQ (reference sequence). Here the CDR3 DNA reads TGTGCCAGCAGCCCCTCGGACAGGGGGTGGATCGATGAGCAGTTCTTC. Its translation is CASSPSDRGWIDEQFF.

The CDR3 DNA follows: TGTGCCAGCAGTGAAGGAAGGGGGGGCGTAAGTACTGAAGCTTTCTTT. Translated, it gives CASSEGRGGVSTEAFF. The chain couples TRBV6-1 to TRBJ1-1, with D possibly TRBD1 on 6 matching bases. Deletions cut 1 base from V and 5 bases from J, with 17 bases between. Germline CDR1 is MNHNS and CDR2 is SASEGT. This CDR3 region has 16 residues.

The chain joins TRBV9 to TRBJ1-3, with D perhaps TRBD1 (6 bases). The CDR3 is made up of 16 amino acids. V was pared by 3 bases and J by 0 bases, with 13 bases between. The V gene's germline CDR1 is SGDLS and CDR2 YYNGEE. The CDR3 here is CASSAGQTYSGNTIYF. CDR3 nucleotide sequence: TGTGCCAGCAGCGCGGGACAAACGTACTCTGGAAACACCATATATTTT.

This clone turned up a few times. At the DNA level, this CDR3 is encoded by other sequences in the same sample as well. The chain carries TRBV5-6 and TRBJ1-2; 7 positions match TRBD1. The trim removed 3 bases at V and 5 bases at J, leaving 4 bases unmatched. This CDR3 has 13 amino acids. Per the germline V gene, CDR1 is SGHDT and CDR2 is YYEEEE. The CDR3 loop reads CASSSGQKYGYTF. The CDR3 region has the DNA TGTGCCAGCAGCTCGGGACAGAAGTATGGCTACACCTTC.

The rearrangement links TRBV21-1 to TRBJ1-2. TRBV21-1 is tagged as a pseudogene. The CDR3 is 20 amino acids. The CDR3 sequence is CASTLRATLRSRKATWGYTF. DNA of the CDR3: TGTGCCAGCACCCTAAGAGCGACGTTAAGAAGCCGTAAAGCGACGTGGGGCTACACCTTC.

Here the CDR3 reads CASSPRINQGLANEKLFF. As DNA, the CDR3 is TGTGCCAGCTCACCACGAATTAATCAGGGGCTGGCTAATGAAAAACTGTTTTTT. This rearrangement joins TRBV18 to TRBJ1-4; perhaps TRBD1 as D (6 bases). This CDR3 contains 18 residues. Germline-derived CDR1 and CDR2 are KGHSH and LQKENI. The V end lost 1 base, the J end lost 3 bases, and 18 bases lay between the germline ends.

Comments on this clone: The same CDR3 can be traced to other DNA sequences in this sample. The J gene is TRBJ2-1, the V gene TRBV3-1 (or the pseudogene TRBV3-2), with D possibly being TRBD1 (6 bases). Germline loops: CDR1 LGHDT, CDR2 YNNKEL (reference sequence). The CDR3 is made up of 15 amino acids. Deletions cut 1 base from V and 2 bases from J, with 9 bases between. This chain's CDR3 is CASSQAGGPYNEQFF. DNA for the CDR3: TGTGCCAGCAGCCAAGCTGGGGGCCCCTACAATGAGCAGTTCTTC.

The chain employs TRBV7-9 and TRBJ2-7; D call uncertain. Germline V gene data show CDR1 as SEHNR and CDR2 as FQNEAQ (reference sequence). V was pared by 1 base and J by 4 bases, with 11 bases between. The CDR3 is 14 amino acids. In DNA, the CDR3 is TGTGCCAGCAGCTTAGGAGACGGGTATTACGAGCAGTACTTC. It is translated as CASSLGDGYYEQYF.

The rearrangement joins TRBV3-1 (or the pseudogene TRBV3-2) to TRBJ1-2; 7 bases are a match to TRBD1. This CDR3 has 12 amino acids. Germline trimming cut 4 bases from V and 4 bases from J; bases unmatched to any gene: 0. Germline V gene data show CDR1 as LGHDT and CDR2 as YNNKEL (reference sequence). In nucleotides, the CDR3 is TGTGCCAGCAGCCGGGACAGCTATGGCTACACCTTC. This sequence encodes CASSRDSYGYTF.

The chain has TRBV7-9 and TRBJ1-2; TRBD1 matches 9 bases. The CDR3 has 15 amino acids. Germline lookup yields CDR1 SEHNR and CDR2 FQNEAQ (reference sequence). V lost 5 bases and J lost 0; bases outside the gene matches: 4. CDR3 amino acids: CASSPTGGANYGYTF. The CDR3 region has the DNA TGTGCCAGCAGCCCTACAGGGGGCGCTAACTATGGCTACACCTTC.

The chain combines TRBV7-6 with TRBJ1-3; TRBD1 might be the D (5 bases). Germline V gives CDR1 SGHVS, CDR2 FNYEAQ. This CDR3 is 17 amino acids long. Between the trimmed V and J ends, which lost 3 bases and 0 bases, there was a span of 15 bases. The CDR3 spells CASSLSWGLHSGNTIYF. In DNA form, the CDR3 reads TGTGCCAGCAGCTTGAGCTGGGGCCTTCACTCTGGAAACACCATATATTTT.

J is TRBJ1-1 and V is TRBV20-1; D is uncertain. Germline CDR1 reads DFQATT; CDR2 reads SNEGSKA (reference sequence). The CDR3 has 11 residues. CDR3 in DNA: TGCACCCCACCGGGGAACACTGAAGCTTTCTTT. It is translated as CTPPGNTEAFF.

The rearrangement links TRBV4-2 to TRBJ1-4; 7 bases fit TRBD1. The germline V gene has CDR1 LGHNA and CDR2 YNFKEQ. After removal of 4 bases from V and 8 bases from J, the junction contained 13 bases not matched to a gene. The CDR3 loop spans 16 amino acids. CDR3 nucleotides: TGTGCCAGCAGCCCCCCCGGGGCAGGGGGTCACGAAAAACTGTTTTTT. Its translation is CASSPPGAGGHEKLFF.

This chain connects TRBV13 to TRBJ2-1; tentative D call: TRBD2 (5 bases). Trimming shortened V by 5 bases and J by 6 bases, and 11 bases separated the two germline ends. Germline V CDR1 and CDR2: PRHDT, FYEKMQ (reference sequence). The CDR3 is 13 amino acids. The CDR3 spells CASSLSGRNEQFF. The CDR3 nucleotides are TGTGCCAGCAGCCTGAGCGGCCGCAATGAGCAGTTCTTC.

The rearrangement joins TRBV5-8 to TRBJ2-7; 9 bases agree with TRBD1. Losses at the gene ends were 7 bases for V and 4 bases for J; bases not matched to a gene: 27. The CDR3 extends over 20 amino acids. CDR1 and CDR2 (germline): SGHTS, YDEGEE. CDR3 DNA: TGTGCCAGCCCTGTCGCCCCCCCACAGGGGGCCCACCCAGAATGTTACGAGCAGTACTTC. Translating gives CASPVAPPQGAHPECYEQYF.

This clone was counted a single time. The V and J genes are TRBV7-9 and TRBJ1-1; the D gene is possibly TRBD1 (5 bases). The V end was cut by 3 bases, the J end by 8 bases, with 10 bases between. The V gene's germline CDR1 is SEHNR and CDR2 FQNEAQ (reference sequence). This CDR3 is built from 12 residues. CDR3 sequence (DNA): TGTGCCAGCAGCTTCGCCTCAGGGGAAGCTTTCTTT. It codes for CASSFASGEAFF.

This clone has only one observation. The rearrangement links TRBV30 to TRBJ1-2; 9 positions agree with TRBD1. Trimming removed 5 bases from V and 7 bases from J; junction bases left unmatched: 8. In germline, CDR1 is GTSNPN, CDR2 SVGIG (reference sequence). The CDR3 runs 13 residues. The chain's CDR3 is CAWLATGGVGYTF. The DNA for the CDR3 is TGTGCCTGGCTCGCTACAGGGGGCGTTGGCTACACCTTC.

This clone has only one observation. The chain has TRBV9 and TRBJ2-1, with unresolved D. Germline values: CDR1 SGDLS, CDR2 YYNGEE. V gave up 0 bases and J gave up 4 bases, with 11 bases separating them. The CDR3 runs 15 residues. CDR3 loop: CASSVAGDGYNEQFF. The CDR3 nucleotides are TGTGCCAGCAGCGTAGCCGGAGACGGATACAATGAGCAGTTCTTC. Full variable domain (remainder filled in from reference TRBV9 and TRBJ2-1): DSGVTQTPKHLITATGQRVTLRCSPRSGDLSVYWYQQSLDQGLQFLIQYYNGEERAKGNILERFSAQQFPDLHSELNLSSLELGDSALYFCASSVAGDGYNEQFFGPGTRLTVL.

This clone was counted once. This chain joins TRBV4-1 and TRBJ2-5; possible D gene TRBD2, 7 bases. V lost 0 bases and J lost 5, with 19 bases in between. This CDR3 is 17 amino acids long. Germline CDR1 and CDR2: MGHRA and YSYEKL. The CDR3 sequence: CASSQDRLGGGRETQYF. CDR3 DNA sequence: TGCGCCAGCAGCCAAGACAGGTTAGGGGGGGGGCGTGAGACCCAGTACTTC.

The gene calls are TRBV5-1 and TRBJ1-1, with TRBD1 as a possible D gene (5 bases). Trimming removed 3 bases from V and 3 bases from J, with 15 bases in between. This CDR3 has 15 residues. From germline, CDR1 is SGHRS and CDR2 YFSETQ. The CDR3 coding sequence is TGCGCCAGCAGCTCCGGGGGGATTTTCGACACTGAAGCTTTCTTT. It yields the protein CASSSGGIFDTEAFF.

This chain connects TRBV7-2 to TRBJ2-2, with a tentative D call TRBD2 (6 bases). Trimming cost V 5 bases and J 2 bases, with 15 bases left between them. This CDR3 is built from 16 residues. Germline CDR1 reads SGHTA; CDR2 reads FQGNSA. CDR3 bases: TGTGCCAGCAGCCGCTTTAGCGGTTTAAACACCGGGGAGCTGTTTTTT. This translates into CASSRFSGLNTGELFF.

The gene calls are TRBV6-1 and TRBJ1-4; the match to TRBD1 covers 7 bases. With V trimmed by 4 bases and J by 3 bases, 11 bases remained unmatched. This CDR3 is 17 amino acids long. CDR1 MNHNS and CDR2 SASEGT come from the germline V gene. The chain's CDR3 is CASSGTLNRGANEKLFF. Here the CDR3 DNA reads TGTGCCAGCAGTGGGACCTTGAACAGGGGAGCTAATGAAAAACTGTTTTTT.

V gene TRBV5-1 combines with J gene TRBJ2-1, with 8 bases that match TRBD2. V shed 4 bases, J shed 7 bases, and the junction held 7 bases outside the gene matches. CDR3 length: 14 amino acids. CDR1 and CDR2 (germline): SGHRS, YFSETQ. The CDR3 sequence is CASSRSGSRNEQFF. The DNA of the CDR3 is TGCGCCAGCAGCCGAAGCGGGAGCAGGAATGAGCAGTTCTTC.

The chain employs TRBV7-6 and TRBJ1-1, with D possibly matching TRBD1 (6 bases). The germline V and J ends were trimmed by 5 bases and 1 base, with 8 bases remaining between them. Germline V gene data show CDR1 as SGHVS and CDR2 as FNYEAQ. This CDR3 is built from 13 residues. CDR3 in DNA: TGTGCCAGCAGCCGACAGGAGAACACTGAAGCTTTCTTT. Amino acid sequence: CASSRQENTEAFF.

The rearrangement links TRBV11-2 to TRBJ1-2; TRBD1 might be the D (5 bases). The V and J ends lost 3 bases and 5 bases respectively, with 16 bases between them. This CDR3 region has 15 residues. Looked up from germline, CDR1 is SGHAT and CDR2 is FQNNGV. As DNA, the CDR3 is TGTGCCAGCAGCTTTTGGACAAAACGAACTTATGGCTACACCTTC. Protein sequence: CASSFWTKRTYGYTF.

The chain is built from TRBV18 and TRBJ2-7, with D possibly matching TRBD1 (5 bases). Germline V gives CDR1 KGHSH, CDR2 LQKENI. The germline V and J ends were trimmed by 8 bases and 3 bases, with 11 bases remaining between them. The CDR3 loop spans 12 amino acids. The CDR3: CASTRGGYEQYF. The DNA for the CDR3 is TGTGCCAGCACAAGGGGCGGCTACGAGCAGTACTTC.

This clone was detected once. The J gene is TRBJ2-6, the V gene TRBV12-2; the table's D call of TRBD1 was not tested on the DNA. TRBV12-2 constitutes a pseudogene. This CDR3 is 19 amino acids long. The CDR3 here is CASRLGDREARSGANVLTF. The CDR3 DNA sequence: TGTGCAAGTCGCTTAGGCGACAGGGAAGCTAGGTCTGGGGCCAACGTCCTGACTTTC.

The rearrangement joins TRBV6-5 to TRBJ2-1; weak D call: TRBD1 (8 bases). Germline V gene lookup returns CDR1 MNHEY and CDR2 SVGAGI. This CDR3 region has 15 residues. Trimming pared 5 bases from V and 15 bases from J, leaving 26 bases between. This chain's CDR3 is CASSPTRDRRGSGFF. The CDR3 nucleotides read TGTGCCAGCAGTCCAACTCGGGACAGGCGCGGGAGTGGGTTCTTC.

V gene TRBV7-9 combines with J gene TRBJ1-2; 9 bases agree with TRBD1. The CDR3 is 15 amino acids. The germline CDR1 and CDR2 sequences are SEHNR and FQNEAQ (reference sequence). V lost 5 bases, J lost 7 bases, and 11 bases stayed unmatched. The CDR3 sequence: CASSPWHRGRRGYTF. The DNA of the CDR3 is TGTGCCAGCAGCCCATGGCACAGGGGGCGCCGTGGCTACACCTTC. The full variable domain, completed using reference TRBV7-9 and TRBJ1-2, is DTGVSQNPRHKITKRGQNVTFRCDPISEHNRLYWYRQTLGQGPEFLTYFQNEAQLEKSRLLSDRFSAERPKGSFSTLEIQRTEQGDSAMYLCASSPWHRGRRGYTFGSGTRLTVV.

This chain connects TRBV4-1 to TRBJ2-7; D possibly corresponds to TRBD1 (6 bases). Trimming removed 0 bases from V and 3 bases from J, with 9 bases in between. Germline V CDR1 and CDR2: MGHRA, YSYEKL. CDR3 length: 14 residues. CDR3 DNA sequence: TGCGCCAGCAGCCAAGACCCGGGACACTACGAGCAGTACTTC. This codes for CASSQDPGHYEQYF.